Described below is a single T cell receptor beta chain sequence and its context. This clonotype came up a few times. Its binding antigen is unknown. No much larger clonotype is one base removed from it; base qualities were not supplied. The sample belongs to a study of T-cell memory formation after mild COVID-19 listed by TCRdb under 2021. With respect to the entire study: Most TCR sequence clusters were specific to one of the two donors. The cohort was made up of two young adult volunteers, one female and one male, who were previously healthy. In a couple of donors, T-cell clones that expanded and contracted after mild COVID-19 were tracked by sequencing TCRalpha and TCRbeta repertoires over time.

The CDR3 goes from the cysteine to the phenylalanine over 16 residues. Kept here is only the CDR3 DNA, which spans 48 bases and is read in frame from base 1. The V end gives up 6 bases and the J end 0 bases, leaving 8 bases in the junction not matched to a gene. The germline V gene gives CDR1 as SGHVS and CDR2 as FQNEAQ. On the study overall, not on this receptor specifically: Clones contracting from day 15 to 85 had balanced CD4/CD8 phenotypes, while a second wave expanding from day 15 to 37 was biased towards CD4+. Contracting CD4+ clones were found mainly in CM and EM memory subsets, while CD8+ clones were enriched in EMRA. SARS-CoV-2 specificity was not confirmed for the second-wave clones peaking on day 37. Some responding clones were found in pre-infection memory, which suggests that pre-existing cross-reactive memory T cells took part in the SARS-CoV-2 response. Only a couple of mild cases were covered by the study, and larger cohorts that include severe cases with pre-infection samples were considered necessary.

PBMCs were isolated by Ficoll-Paque density gradient centrifugation. The listed sequencing device is Illumina NovaSeq 6000. cDNA libraries for TCRalpha and TCRbeta were prepared by 5'RACE using constant-segment primers, with sample barcodes and unique molecular identifiers added. Trizol reagent was used to extract RNA from every sample. Libraries were amplified in two PCR steps, with a second sample barcode and Illumina TruSeq adapters added in the second step. Libraries were sequenced on an Illumina NovaSeq with 2 x 150 bp paired-end reads. The authors processed their data as follows. With migec v1.2.7, reads were demultiplexed and then collapsed into UMI-guided consensus sequences. Using mixcr v2.1.11, the UMI consensuses were aligned to TRA and TRB V and J templates and assembled into clonotypes. Clonotypes were classified as expanded or contracted when called significant by both edgeR and NoisET, with noise models trained on biological replicates. For edgeR calls, the thresholds were a false discovery rate-adjusted p below 0.01 and a log2 fold-change of 1. As an exploratory analysis of dynamics, max-normalized trajectories of the 1000 most abundant clonotypes were examined with PCA combined with hierarchical clustering. Separately sequenced CD4+ and CD8+ repertoires were used to assign a CD4 or CD8 phenotype to each responding clone. In-frame beta chains were kept once TCRdb had trimmed the public reads at Q25 with fastp and called clones with MiXCR. Each CDR3 protein gets just one entry, which takes the most common genes and DNA from the rows behind it. TCRdb's processing, not the authors' own work, is the source of the V and J calls. The sample profile shows about 130,000 distinct CDR3 sequences; about a sixth of them were found once. The top ten clones comprise roughly 5% of the sample.

This receptor was obtained from a man between 18 and 35 years old who had mild COVID-19 (a few samples of this study predate the infection). The sample titles of this study are shuffled in the database, so cell type and time point are left out; the donor was told from shared clones. The sample consisted of PBMCs or a T cell subset sorted from them (not recorded which). The V and J segments used are TRBV7-8 and TRBJ1-3; 7 central bases correspond to TRBD1. The DNA sequence is given as TGTGCCAGCAGTTCCACCTGGGACAGCTCTGGAAACACCATATATTTT. It translates as CASSSTWDSSGNTIYF.